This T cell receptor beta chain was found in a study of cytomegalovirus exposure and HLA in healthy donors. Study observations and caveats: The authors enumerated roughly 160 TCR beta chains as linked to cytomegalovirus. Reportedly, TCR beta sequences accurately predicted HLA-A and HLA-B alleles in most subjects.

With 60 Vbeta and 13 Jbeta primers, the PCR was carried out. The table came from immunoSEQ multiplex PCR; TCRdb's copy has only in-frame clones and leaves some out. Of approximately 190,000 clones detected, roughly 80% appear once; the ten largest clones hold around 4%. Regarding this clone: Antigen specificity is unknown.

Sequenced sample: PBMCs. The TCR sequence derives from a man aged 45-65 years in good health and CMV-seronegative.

CDR3 residues: CSVEGQNQETQYF. As DNA, the CDR3 is TGCAGCGTTGAGGGACAGAACCAAGAGACCCAGTACTTC. This chain links TRBV29-1 with TRBJ2-5, with 7 bases that match TRBD1. This CDR3 is built from 13 residues. V lost 3 bases and J lost 0; bases outside the gene matches: 1. The germline V gene encodes CDR1 SQVTM and CDR2 ANQGSEA. Drawing the rest from reference TRBV29-1 and TRBJ2-5, the complete variable domain is SAVISQKPSRDICQRGTSLTIQCQVDSQVTMMFWYRQQPGQSLTLIATANQGSEATYESGFVIDKFPISRPNLTFSTLTVSNMSPEDSSIYLCSVEGQNQETQYFGPGTRLLVL.